This TCR beta chain was found in a study of blood T cells in healthy people across ages. Germline CDR1 and CDR2: MDHEN and SYDVKM. The CDR3 spans 14 residues. Between the trimmed V and J ends, which lost 6 bases and 7 bases, there was a span of 19 bases. Primed by a sample-barcoded 5' primer and a J-beta primer mix, a second PCR proceeded for roughly 7 to 11 cycles. Each cDNA molecule, via a template-switch adaptor with 12 random nucleotides, was tagged. One entry per CDR3 protein results from TCRdb running MiXCR on the 5' RACE reads. The sample lists 700,000 to 900,000 distinct CDR3 sequences, around 24% occurring once. Only a few counts were recorded for this clonotype. The total RNA that was extracted per sample amounted to at least 5.5 micrograms. A further study also used this sample, focusing on T cells of mothers and their children.

Sequencing was performed on blood. The sequence came from a boy aged 10-17 years in good health. J is TRBJ2-7 and V is TRBV28; possibly TRBD1 or TRBD2 for D (6 bases each). The CDR3 is CASSLTPRRGEQYF. The CDR3 nucleotides read TGTGCCAGCAGCTTAACCCCTCGGAGGGGGGAGCAGTACTTC.